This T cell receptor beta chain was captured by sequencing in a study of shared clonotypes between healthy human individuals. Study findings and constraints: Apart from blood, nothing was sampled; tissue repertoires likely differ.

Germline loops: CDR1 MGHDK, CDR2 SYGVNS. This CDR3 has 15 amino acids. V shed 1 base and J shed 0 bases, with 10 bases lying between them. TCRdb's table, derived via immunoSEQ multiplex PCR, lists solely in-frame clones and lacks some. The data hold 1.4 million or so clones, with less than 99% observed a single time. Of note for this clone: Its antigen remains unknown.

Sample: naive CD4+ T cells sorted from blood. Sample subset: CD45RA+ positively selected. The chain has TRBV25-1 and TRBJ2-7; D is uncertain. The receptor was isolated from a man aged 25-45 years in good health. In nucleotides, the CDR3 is TGTGCCAGCAGTGAATTAAAGGGTTTCTCCTACGAGCAGTACTTC. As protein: CASSELKGFSYEQYF.